A selection of T cell receptor beta chains follows, all from one sample in a study of blood T cell repertoires in COVID-19. The table came from immunoSEQ multiplex PCR; TCRdb's copy has only in-frame clones and leaves some out. The table has approximately 160,000 clones, 60% to 85% seen once. Specimen: peripheral blood. The receptors were sampled from a man in his 70s with acute or convalescent COVID-19. Both conserved end residues are part of each CDR3. The D gene is left open where the match is weak. Clone size is given for some rows only: seen once, a few or many times, or a class if the clone is expanded.

j_gene: TRBJ2-7
d_gene: NA
abundance: NA
v_gene: TRBV19
CDR3aa: CASSPRGTSYEQYF
CDR3nt: TGTGCCAGTAGTCCCCGTGGCACCTCCTACGAGCAGTACTTC

j_gene: TRBJ1-1
d_gene: NA
abundance: NA
v_gene: TRBV9
CDR3aa: CASSVGDLNTEAFF
CDR3nt: TGTGCCAGCAGTGTCGGGGATCTGAACACTGAAGCTTTCTTT

j_gene: TRBJ2-1
d_gene: TRBD2
abundance: NA
v_gene: TRBV9
CDR3aa: CASSLPGTTSRNEQFF
CDR3nt: TGTGCCAGCAGCCTGCCCGGGACTACTTCTCGCAATGAGCAGTTCTTC

j_gene: TRBJ1-6
d_gene: TRBD1
abundance: NA
v_gene: TRBV7-2
CDR3aa: CASSERQGANSPLHF
CDR3nt: TGTGCCAGCAGCGAGAGACAGGGGGCCAATTCACCCCTCCACTTT

j_gene: TRBJ2-7
d_gene: NA
abundance: NA
v_gene: TRBV5-1
CDR3aa: CASSGSQGILLREQYF
CDR3nt: TGCGCCAGCAGCGGATCCCAGGGGATACTACTACGCGAGCAGTACTTC

j_gene: TRBJ2-3
d_gene: NA
abundance: NA
v_gene: TRBV18
CDR3aa: CASSYTKGGLSTDTQYF
CDR3nt: TGTGCCAGCTCCTACACCAAGGGGGGGCTGAGCACAGATACGCAGTATTTT

j_gene: TRBJ1-1
d_gene: NA
abundance: NA
v_gene: TRBV4-1
CDR3aa: CASSQDPYTEAFF
CDR3nt: TGCGCCAGCAGCCAAGATCCTTACACTGAAGCTTTCTTT

j_gene: TRBJ1-2
d_gene: TRBD1
abundance: once
v_gene: TRBV14
CDR3aa: CASSLDRGYGYTF
CDR3nt: TGTGCCAGCAGCCTGGACAGGGGATATGGCTACACCTTC

j_gene: TRBJ1-5
d_gene: NA
abundance: NA
v_gene: TRBV19
CDR3aa: CASKGDGYQPQHF
CDR3nt: TGTGCCAGTAAGGGGGACGGATATCAGCCCCAGCATTTT

j_gene: TRBJ1-5
d_gene: TRBD1
abundance: NA
v_gene: TRBV9
CDR3aa: CASSVGGGSQPQHF
CDR3nt: TGTGCCAGCAGCGTAGGAGGGGGCAGTCAGCCCCAGCATTTT

j_gene: TRBJ2-3
d_gene: TRBD2
abundance: NA
v_gene: TRBV19
CDR3aa: CASLAGGVSDTQYF
CDR3nt: TGTGCCAGTCTAGCGGGAGGTGTCTCAGATACGCAGTATTTT

j_gene: TRBJ2-7
d_gene: TRBD2
abundance: NA
v_gene: TRBV5-4
CDR3aa: CASSPGPGTRLLYEQYF
CDR3nt: TGTGCCAGCAGCCCAGGCCCCGGGACTAGACTTCTCTACGAGCAGTACTTC

j_gene: TRBJ2-1
d_gene: TRBD2
abundance: once
v_gene: TRBV24-1
CDR3aa: CATSDPGTSGPYNEQFF
CDR3nt: TGTGCCACCAGTGACCCCGGGACTAGCGGCCCCTACAATGAGCAGTTCTTC

j_gene: TRBJ1-1
d_gene: TRBD1
abundance: NA
v_gene: TRBV11-3
CDR3aa: CASSVGQGSTEAFF
CDR3nt: TGTGCCAGCAGCGTCGGACAGGGGAGCACTGAAGCTTTCTTT

j_gene: TRBJ2-7
d_gene: TRBD2
abundance: NA
v_gene: TRBV11-3
CDR3aa: CASSLSGLAGYEQYF
CDR3nt: TGTGCCAGCAGCTTATCCGGGTTAGCGGGGTACGAGCAGTACTTC

j_gene: TRBJ1-6
d_gene: TRBD1
abundance: NA
v_gene: TRBV18
CDR3aa: CASSPLPGTAVDSPLHF
CDR3nt: TGTGCCAGCTCACCCTTACCCGGGACAGCCGTTGATTCACCCCTCCACTTT

j_gene: TRBJ2-7
d_gene: TRBD1
abundance: NA
v_gene: TRBV7-9
CDR3aa: CASRNTGASYEQYF
CDR3nt: TGTGCCAGCAGGAACACAGGGGCCAGTTACGAGCAGTACTTC

j_gene: TRBJ1-1
d_gene: TRBD1
abundance: NA
v_gene: TRBV9
CDR3aa: CASSLAGTGTTEAFF
CDR3nt: TGTGCCAGCAGCCTGGCCGGGACAGGGACAACTGAAGCTTTCTTT